These 22 T cell receptor beta chains came from one sample sequenced in a study of blood T cell repertoires in COVID-19. Clones were sequenced by immunoSEQ multiplex PCR, and TCRdb holds only the in-frame ones, with some missing. Here the sample spans about 130,000 clones, about four fifths being singletons. Sequencing input: PBMCs or T cells enriched from blood (not recorded which). The receptors come from a man aged 45-60 years who had recovered from COVID-19.

This clone came up once. The chain combines TRBV6-4 with TRBJ2-1; 10 bases map to TRBD1. The CDR3 contains 15 residues. The junction had 9 bases not matched to a gene; V was cut back by 5 bases and J by 8 bases. Germline V gene data show CDR1 as MRHNA and CDR2 as SNTAGT. This chain's CDR3 is CASSPGQGEIDEQFF. The CDR3 coding sequence is TGTGCCAGCAGTCCCGGACAGGGGGAAATCGATGAGCAGTTCTTC.

The rearrangement uses TRBV27 and TRBJ1-1; tentatively, D is TRBD1 (6 bases). Trimming removed 4 bases at V and 4 bases at J, with 22 bases between. This CDR3 comprises 17 residues. The germline V gene encodes CDR1 MNHEY and CDR2 SMNVEV (reference sequence). Here the CDR3 DNA reads TGTGCCAGCAGTTCTCCTACGACAGGCAGCCGCCGCACTGAAGCTTTCTTT. Translating gives CASSSPTTGSRRTEAFF.

This clone turned up a few times. The chain carries TRBV4-1 and TRBJ2-2; 9 bases agree with TRBD2. V lost 1 base to trimming and J lost 1 base; unmatched junction nucleotides: 1. This CDR3 has 16 residues. CDR1 is MGHRA and CDR2 is YSYEKL in the germline V gene. The DNA for the CDR3 is TGCGCCAGCAGCCAAGTACTAGCGGGGAACACCGGGGAGCTGTTTTTT. Encoded protein: CASSQVLAGNTGELFF.

The rearrangement joins TRBV15 to TRBJ1-1, with a possible D match to TRBD1 (5 bases). CDR1 and CDR2 from the germline V gene are LNHNV and YYDKDF (reference sequence). The germline V and J ends were trimmed by 0 bases and 4 bases, with 12 bases remaining between them. This CDR3 is built from 15 residues. In DNA form, the CDR3 reads TGTGCCACCAGCAGAGATACGGGGGGTGGCACTGAAGCTTTCTTT. This encodes CATSRDTGGGTEAFF.

J is TRBJ1-1 and V is TRBV12-5; D gene uncertain. CDR1 LGHNT and CDR2 FRNRAP come from the germline V gene. Deletions cut 1 base from V and 4 bases from J, with 10 bases between. The CDR3 has 14 residues. The CDR3, as DNA: TGTGCTAGTGGTTTGGGCACGGGTATCACTGAAGCTTTCTTT. This encodes CASGLGTGITEAFF.

The CDR3 loop reads CASSLWTVDNSPLHF. The CDR3 DNA is TGTGCCAGTAGTCTGTGGACAGTCGATAATTCACCCCTCCACTTT. V and J are TRBV19 and TRBJ1-6, with D possibly matching TRBD1 (6 bases). The CDR3 covers 15 residues. Trimming left V 5 bases short and J 5 bases short, with 13 bases between. Per the germline V gene, CDR1 is LNHDA and CDR2 is SQIVND (reference sequence).

This chain joins TRBV5-1 and TRBJ1-6; TRBD1 matches at 8 bases. This CDR3 has 16 amino acids. Trimming cost V 0 bases and J 9 bases; bases outside gene matches: 8. Germline CDR1 SGHRS, CDR2 YFSETQ. The CDR3 region has the DNA TGCGCCAGCAGCTTGGCCGGACAGGGAGGCGGTTCACCCCTCCACTTT. Amino acid sequence: CASSLAGQGGGSPLHF.

Here the CDR3 reads CASSPLGSNQPQHF. The CDR3 coding sequence is TGTGCCAGCAGCCCGCTCGGGAGCAATCAGCCCCAGCATTTT. V and J are TRBV7-6 and TRBJ1-5; D uncertain. This CDR3 is built from 14 residues. CDR1 is SGHVS and CDR2 is FNYEAQ in the germline V gene. V lost 5 bases and J lost 1, with 9 bases in between.

This clone was recorded once. The chain recombines TRBV28 with TRBJ2-7; perhaps TRBD2 as D (7 bases). V shed 6 bases and J shed 7 bases, with 16 bases lying between them. The CDR3 is 13 residues long. Germline V gene lookup returns CDR1 MDHEN and CDR2 SYDVKM. Written as DNA, the CDR3 is TGTGCCAGCAGGAGGGGGGGTTACGGGGAGCAGTACTTC. Amino acid sequence: CASRRGGYGEQYF.

The chain combines TRBV3-1 (or the pseudogene TRBV3-2) with TRBJ1-6; 7 bases line up with TRBD1. Germline V lookup: CDR1 LGHDT, CDR2 YNNKEL (reference sequence). This CDR3 spans 15 amino acids. J gave up 10 bases and V 0 bases, and 6 bases lay outside the gene matches. The CDR3 spells CASSQETGRGSPLHF. CDR3 in DNA: TGTGCCAGCAGCCAAGAGACAGGGAGAGGGTCACCCCTCCACTTT.

This clone was observed a handful of times. This chain joins TRBV5-1 and TRBJ1-4; the match to TRBD1 covers 8 bases. The germline V gene encodes CDR1 SGHRS and CDR2 YFSETQ. V lost 8 bases, J lost 5 bases, and 5 bases stayed unmatched. This CDR3 comprises 13 residues. The CDR3 here is CASRDRQNEKLFF. The CDR3, as DNA: TGCGCCAGTCGGGACAGGCAGAATGAAAAACTGTTTTTT.

The chain has TRBV7-9 and TRBJ1-4; D gene ambiguous. The CDR3 loop spans 15 amino acids. Germline-derived CDR1 and CDR2 are SEHNR and FQNEAQ (reference sequence). The V gene lost 1 base and the J gene lost 7 bases, with 13 bases spanning the gap. CDR3 amino acids: CASSLGLEVTEKLFF. The CDR3 DNA sequence: TGTGCCAGCAGCTTAGGGTTGGAGGTAACTGAAAAACTGTTTTTT.

The chain has TRBV4-1 and TRBJ2-5, with 10 bases matching TRBD2. CDR3 size: 16 residues. Trimming cost V 2 bases and J 4 bases; bases outside gene matches: 7. Germline V lookup: CDR1 MGHRA, CDR2 YSYEKL. The CDR3 spells CASSQSSGGTGETQYF. The CDR3 region has the DNA TGCGCCAGCAGCCAATCTAGCGGGGGTACGGGAGAGACCCAGTACTTC.

The V and J genes are TRBV5-1 and TRBJ2-5; 10 positions agree with TRBD1. Germline assignment: CDR1 SGHRS and CDR2 YFSETQ. J gave up 4 bases and V 0 bases, and 9 bases lay outside the gene matches. The CDR3 contains 17 residues. CDR3 region: CASSLVLGQGIRETQYF. In DNA form, the CDR3 reads TGCGCCAGCAGCTTGGTTTTGGGACAGGGGATTCGAGAGACCCAGTACTTC.

The rearrangement links TRBV7-2 to TRBJ1-6; TRBD1 matches at 9 bases. Trimming took 3 bases from V and 7 from J; bases not matched to a gene: 7. This CDR3 region has 16 residues. Germline V lookup: CDR1 SGHTA, CDR2 FQGNSA. CDR3 sequence: CASSFTGTGSNSPLHF. The CDR3 coding sequence is TGTGCCAGCAGCTTTACAGGGACAGGGTCGAATTCACCCCTCCACTTT.

The J gene is TRBJ1-4, the V gene TRBV5-1; D unclear. V gave up 1 base and J gave up 2 bases, with 9 bases separating them. From germline, CDR1 is SGHRS and CDR2 YFSETQ. The CDR3 spans 15 residues. The CDR3 DNA reads TGCGCCAGCAGCTTGAGCGGGGTCACTAATGAAAAACTGTTTTTT. It is translated as CASSLSGVTNEKLFF.

V usage is TRBV23-1 and J usage is TRBJ2-5; weak D call: TRBD2 (5 bases). TRBV23-1 is an ORF, with its function uncertain. Trimming removed 4 bases at V and 2 bases at J, with 20 bases between. The CDR3 has 17 amino acids. The CDR3 spells CASSRRTPLRWQETQYF. The CDR3 nucleotides read TGCGCCAGCAGTCGGAGGACCCCGCTTCGGTGGCAAGAGACCCAGTACTTC.

This clone was seen just once. J is TRBJ1-2 and V is TRBV27; no firm D call. The CDR3 is 15 amino acids. V gave up 0 bases and J gave up 2 bases, with 10 bases separating them. Germline-derived CDR1 and CDR2 are MNHEY and SMNVEV (reference sequence). The CDR3 DNA reads TGTGCCAGCAGTTTATCGCCCATACAAAACTATGGCTACACCTTC. This codes for CASSLSPIQNYGYTF.

The DNA of the CDR3 is TGTGCCAGCAGCTTGGTCCGGGGGGGCCGGATGGGGACAGATACGCAGTATTTT. This codes for CASSLVRGGRMGTDTQYF. The chain recombines TRBV5-6 with TRBJ2-3; 8 positions match TRBD2. This CDR3 has 18 residues. Germline V gene sequence: CDR1 SGHDT, CDR2 YYEEEE. V dropped 0 bases and J dropped 3; count of bases not matched to a gene: 12.

The chain recombines TRBV12-3 or TRBV12-4 with TRBJ2-3; a weak D match, TRBD2 (6 bases). The CDR3 is 12 residues long. V lost 6 bases and J 5 bases, leaving 9 bases between the germline ends. CDR3 protein: CASRGEVDTQYF. The DNA of the CDR3 is TGTGCCAGCAGGGGGGAGGTAGATACGCAGTATTTT.

The V gene is TRBV6-5, the J gene TRBJ2-6, with 7 bases matching TRBD1. The CDR3 has 15 amino acids. V was clipped by 5 bases and J by 4 bases; unmatched bases: 5. Germline V CDR1 and CDR2: MNHEY, SVGAGI. The CDR3 is CASSPQGWGANVLTF. Written as DNA, the CDR3 is TGTGCCAGCAGTCCACAGGGGTGGGGGGCCAACGTCCTGACTTTC.

The CDR3 reads CAISGTGTSGGAPYNEQFF. CDR3 coding DNA: TGTGCCATCAGTGGAACCGGGACTAGCGGGGGGGCACCCTACAATGAGCAGTTCTTC. The rearrangement joins TRBV10-3 to TRBJ2-1, with TRBD2 matching over 16 bases. CDR1 is ENHRY, CDR2 SYGVKD, per germline. The CDR3 sequence is 19 residues long. Unmatched junction bases numbered 8, after V lost 4 bases and J lost 2 bases.